What follows are 18 T cell receptor beta chains derived from one specimen sequenced in a study of response to subunit inactivated influenza vaccine. TCRdb processed the RT-PCR reads anew with MiXCR; each CDR3 protein has one entry. The repertoire holds around 580,000 distinct CDR3 sequences, with about 12% as singletons. Here the sequenced sample was PBMCs from blood, taken on the day of vaccination. These receptors were collected from a man in his fifties or sixties who received an inactivated influenza vaccine.

The V and J genes are TRBV28 and TRBJ2-1; 9 bases align to TRBD2. V lost 3 bases, J lost 7 bases, and 7 bases stayed unmatched. The CDR3 spans 15 residues. The germline gives CDR1 MDHEN, CDR2 SYDVKM. CDR3 in amino acids: CASSLAREGRNEQFF. The CDR3 DNA reads TGTGCCAGCAGTTTGGCGCGGGAGGGCCGGAATGAGCAGTTCTTC.

This clonotype has ten or more counts. The genes are TRBV6-2 or TRBV6-3 and TRBJ2-3; 13 bases agree with TRBD2. Losses at the gene ends were 6 bases for V and 2 bases for J; bases not matched to a gene: 20. The CDR3 contains 21 residues. The germline V gene has CDR1 MNHEY and CDR2 SVGEGT. Here the CDR3 DNA reads TGTGCCAGCAGAAAACTGTGGACTAGCGGGAGTAGGGGAGACGACACAGATACGCAGTATTTT. Encoded protein: CASRKLWTSGSRGDDTDTQYF.

This clonotype has a handful of counts. This rearrangement joins TRBV28 to TRBJ2-3, with D hard to call. The CDR3 totals 15 residues. V was pared by 5 bases and J by 0 bases, with 12 bases between. The V gene's germline CDR1 is MDHEN and CDR2 SYDVKM. The DNA for the CDR3 is TGTGCCAGCAGTCCTACATCGGATAGCACAGATACGCAGTATTTT. Protein: CASSPTSDSTDTQYF.

The rearrangement links TRBV10-3 to TRBJ2-7; weak D call: TRBD1 (6 bases). CDR1 and CDR2 from the germline V gene are ENHRY and SYGVKD. The ends were cut back, 5 bases at V and 1 base at J, with 21 bases in the middle. This CDR3 region has 17 residues. The CDR3 nucleotides are TGTGCCATCAGTCACGTGTACCTCGGGACACAATCCTACGAGCAGTACTTC. This encodes CAISHVYLGTQSYEQYF.

This CDR3 reads CAWSGEGPGELFF. CDR3 bases: TGTGCCTGGAGTGGGGAGGGTCCCGGGGAGCTGTTTTTT. The rearrangement links TRBV30 to TRBJ2-2; 7 nucleotides align to TRBD2. CDR1 and CDR2 (germline): GTSNPN, SVGIG (reference sequence). The length of the CDR3 is 13 residues. With 1 base clipped from V and 6 bases from J, the junction kept 2 bases outside the gene matches.

This clonotype came up a few times. This sequence joins TRBV7-9 and TRBJ1-1; unclear D gene. This CDR3 region has 12 residues. The germline gives CDR1 SEHNR, CDR2 FQNEAQ (reference sequence). V dropped 3 bases and J dropped 8 bases, with 10 bases sitting between them. The CDR3 here is CASSFPLFEAFF. Written as DNA, the CDR3 is TGTGCCAGCAGCTTTCCCCTCTTCGAAGCTTTCTTT.

Ten or more counts support this clonotype. The chain joins TRBV12-3 or TRBV12-4 to TRBJ2-5; 13 bases are shared with TRBD2. This CDR3 contains 16 residues. After removal of 4 bases from V and 5 bases from J, the junction contained 7 bases not matched to a gene. CDR3 amino acids: CASSSSGTSGAETQYF. As DNA, the CDR3 is TGTGCCAGCAGTTCCTCCGGGACTAGCGGGGCGGAGACCCAGTACTTC.

In this sample, this clonotype turned up a few times. The rearrangement uses TRBV4-3 and TRBJ2-7, with D possibly being TRBD1 (6 bases). CDR1 and CDR2 from the germline V gene are LGHNA and YSLEER. This CDR3 has 19 amino acids. The V gene lost 0 bases and the J gene lost 2 bases, with 23 bases spanning the gap. CDR3 nucleotides: TGCGCCAGCAGCCAAGATAAAAGGAGTGCACAGGGTGATACCTACGAGCAGTACTTC. Translating gives CASSQDKRSAQGDTYEQYF.

The chain recombines TRBV9 with TRBJ2-2, with TRBD2 matching 12 bases. V shed 6 bases and J 6 bases; nucleotides not matched to a gene: 6. The CDR3 covers 15 residues. Germline V gene lookup returns CDR1 SGDLS and CDR2 YYNGEE. The CDR3 DNA sequence: TGTGCCAGCACCGGAGGACTAGCGGGGCCCGGGGAGCTGTTTTTT. This gives the protein CASTGGLAGPGELFF.

This clonotype is a singleton in its sample. J is TRBJ1-5 and V is TRBV5-5; D unclear. Germline loops: CDR1 SGHKS, CDR2 YYEKEE (reference sequence). V lost 1 base, J lost 0 bases, and 11 bases lay in between. CDR3 size: 16 residues. Here the CDR3 reads CASSLRPDLSNQPQHF. The CDR3 DNA reads TGTGCCAGCAGCTTGAGGCCGGACCTTAGCAATCAGCCCCAGCATTTT. Looking up the rest from reference TRBV5-5 and TRBJ1-5 gives the full variable domain: DAGVTQSPTHLIKTRGQQVTLRCSPISGHKSVSWYQQVLGQGPQFIFQYYEKEERGRGNFPDRFSARQFPNYSSELNVNALLLGDSALYLCASSLRPDLSNQPQHFGDGTRLSIL.

The V call is TRBV7-9, the J call TRBJ2-1; D perhaps matches TRBD2 (5 bases). Germline V gene sequence: CDR1 SEHNR, CDR2 FQNEAQ (reference sequence). This CDR3 is built from 11 residues. V lost 8 bases and J 8 bases, leaving 10 bases between the germline ends. Here the CDR3 reads CASLVGDEQFF. In nucleotides, the CDR3 is TGTGCCAGCCTCGTCGGGGATGAGCAGTTCTTC. The variable domain in full, with the rest retrieved from reference TRBV7-9 and TRBJ2-1, is DTGVSQNPRHKITKRGQNVTFRCDPISEHNRLYWYRQTLGQGPEFLTYFQNEAQLEKSRLLSDRFSAERPKGSFSTLEIQRTEQGDSAMYLCASLVGDEQFFGPGTRLTVL.

The J gene is TRBJ2-3, the V gene TRBV25-1; 9 bases are a match to TRBD2. Germline V CDR1 and CDR2: MGHDK, SYGVNS. This CDR3 has 18 amino acids. With V trimmed by 1 base and J by 4 bases, 12 bases remained unmatched. The CDR3 protein is CASSELSVVAGEADTQYF. CDR3 sequence (DNA): TGTGCCAGCAGTGAATTATCGGTAGTAGCGGGAGAGGCAGATACGCAGTATTTT.

This chain connects TRBV20-1 to TRBJ1-4; TRBD1 matches 8 bases. CDR3 length: 15 residues. Germline V gene data show CDR1 as DFQATT and CDR2 as SNEGSKA (reference sequence). Germline trimming cut 0 bases from V and 8 bases from J; bases unmatched to any gene: 8. The CDR3 reads CSARDRAGGSEKLFF. In DNA form, the CDR3 reads TGCAGTGCTAGAGATCGGGCAGGGGGCTCGGAAAAACTGTTTTTT.

This clonotype came up a few times. This chain uses TRBV10-3 with TRBJ2-7; D gene ambiguous. With 4 bases removed from V and 3 bases from J, the gap between germline ends came to 7 bases. Germline V gene data show CDR1 as ENHRY and CDR2 as SYGVKD. The CDR3 loop spans 12 amino acids. The DNA for the CDR3 is TGTGCCATCAGTGGGTTGGACTACGAGCAGTACTTC. Protein product: CAISGLDYEQYF.

The CDR3 protein is CSAIGQGLISGANVLTF. The CDR3 nucleotides are TGCAGTGCTATCGGACAGGGGTTAATCTCTGGGGCCAACGTCCTGACTTTC. The rearrangement links TRBV20-1 to TRBJ2-6; 9 bases line up with TRBD1. The CDR3 has 17 residues. With V trimmed by 4 bases and J by 0 bases, 7 bases remained unmatched. Germline values: CDR1 DFQATT, CDR2 SNEGSKA (reference sequence).

This clonotype has just a few counts. The CDR3 is CASSLSAGGRRETQYF. CDR3 sequence (DNA): TGTGCCAGCAGCTTGTCAGCGGGGGGCAGGAGGGAGACCCAGTACTTC. The chain has TRBV5-5 and TRBJ2-5, with 9 bases identical to TRBD2. V lost 1 base, J lost 5 bases, and 9 bases stayed unmatched. CDR1 and CDR2 (germline): SGHKS, YYEKEE (reference sequence). The CDR3 length is 16 residues.

This clonotype was seen more than once but under ten times. The chain links TRBV7-2 to TRBJ1-3; 10 bases agree with TRBD1. CDR1 SGHTA and CDR2 FQGNSA come from the germline V gene. The CDR3 consists of 16 residues. After removal of 1 base from V and 5 bases from J, the junction contained 5 bases not matched to a gene. The CDR3 spells CASSLVEGQGRNTIYF. The CDR3 DNA reads TGTGCCAGCAGCTTAGTAGAGGGACAGGGGAGAAACACCATATATTTT.

This clonotype was detected once. V is TRBV12-3 or TRBV12-4 and J is TRBJ2-1; 10 bases align to TRBD2. Trimming took 3 bases from V and 13 from J; bases not matched to a gene: 9. The CDR3 runs 14 residues. The DNA for the CDR3 is TGTGCCAGCAGTTTTCGAGTAGCGGGGGGTAGCCAGTTCTTC. Amino acid sequence: CASSFRVAGGSQFF.